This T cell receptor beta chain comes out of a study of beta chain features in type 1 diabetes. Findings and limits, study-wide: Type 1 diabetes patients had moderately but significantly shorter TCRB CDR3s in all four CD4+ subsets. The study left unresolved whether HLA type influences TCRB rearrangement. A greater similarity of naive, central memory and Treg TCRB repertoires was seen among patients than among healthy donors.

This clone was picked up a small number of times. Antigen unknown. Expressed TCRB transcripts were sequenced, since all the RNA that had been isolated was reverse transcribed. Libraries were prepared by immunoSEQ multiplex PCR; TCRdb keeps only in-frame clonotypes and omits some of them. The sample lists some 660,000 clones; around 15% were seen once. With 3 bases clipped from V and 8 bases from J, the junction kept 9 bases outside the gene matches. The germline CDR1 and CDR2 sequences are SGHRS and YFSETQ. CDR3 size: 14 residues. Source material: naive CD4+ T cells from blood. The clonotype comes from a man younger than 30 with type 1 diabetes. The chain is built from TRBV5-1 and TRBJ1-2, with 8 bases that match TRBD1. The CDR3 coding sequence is TGCGCCAGCAGCTCCAAAGGGACAGGAGACGGCTACACCTTC. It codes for CASSSKGTGDGYTF.